The 24 T cell receptor beta chains listed next were all sequenced from one sample in a study of cytomegalovirus exposure and HLA in healthy donors. The PCR employed 60 Vbeta primers together with 13 Jbeta primers. The method was immunoSEQ multiplex PCR; TCRdb's version includes in-frame clones alone and lacks a portion of them. Of 80,000 to 90,000 clones listed, more than 60% are singletons. Material for sequencing was PBMCs. Source of these receptors: a man aged 40-49 years in good health and CMV-seronegative.

The chain employs TRBV7-9 and TRBJ1-4; D may be TRBD1 (6 bases). Germline-derived CDR1 and CDR2 are SEHNR and FQNEAQ (reference sequence). With 7 bases removed from V and 8 bases from J, the gap between germline ends came to 26 bases. The CDR3 has 17 amino acids. Written as DNA, the CDR3 is TGTGCCAGCACCGACAAATTGACCACAGGGCTACGGGAAAAACTGTTTTTT. Translating it yields CASTDKLTTGLREKLFF.

CDR3 in amino acids: CASSVVGGPVHTEAFF. In DNA form, the CDR3 reads TGTGCCAGCAGCGTAGTCGGAGGCCCCGTACACACTGAAGCTTTCTTT. This chain uses TRBV9 with TRBJ1-1; D is unclear. This CDR3 spans 16 amino acids. Germline CDR1 is SGDLS and CDR2 is YYNGEE. Trimming stripped 0 bases from V and 3 bases from J, with 15 bases between.

The chain recombines TRBV5-1 with TRBJ1-1, with D tentatively TRBD1 (5 bases). The length of the CDR3 is 14 residues. The germline V and J ends were trimmed by 4 bases and 1 base, with 11 bases remaining between them. Germline V gene data show CDR1 as SGHRS and CDR2 as YFSETQ. The CDR3 DNA reads as TGCGCCAGCAGCCCCATCGGGGGGAACACTGAAGCTTTCTTT. Amino acids: CASSPIGGNTEAFF.

The chain recombines TRBV10-3 with TRBJ1-1, with D tentatively TRBD1 (6 bases). CDR1 is ENHRY, CDR2 SYGVKD, per germline. The CDR3 length is 13 residues. V was cut by 8 bases and J by 1 base, with 11 bases left in between. CDR3 protein: CAIGSRGNTEAFF. CDR3 coding DNA: TGTGCCATCGGGTCCAGGGGGAACACTGAAGCTTTCTTT.

The rearrangement joins TRBV6-5 to TRBJ1-1; D gene ambiguous. The CDR3 totals 13 residues. Trimming took off 3 bases at V and 1 base at J, with 6 bases between the two ends. The germline gives CDR1 MNHEY, CDR2 SVGAGI. Written as DNA, the CDR3 is TGTGCCAGCAGTTATGTCCAGAACACTGAAGCTTTCTTT. Residues: CASSYVQNTEAFF.

This clone was recorded only once. Written as DNA, the CDR3 is TGTGCCAGCAGTTTAATCGGAGGGGAGACATTAAATCAGCCCCAGCATTTT. It codes for CASSLIGGETLNQPQHF. The rearrangement joins TRBV28 to TRBJ1-5; D is perhaps TRBD1 (5 bases). Trimming pared 2 bases from V and 4 bases from J, leaving 18 bases between. This CDR3 contains 17 residues. Germline assignment: CDR1 MDHEN and CDR2 SYDVKM.

The rearrangement links TRBV12-1 to TRBJ1-2; the tabulated D call, TRBD1, remains unverified against the DNA. TRBV12-1 is classified as a pseudogene. The CDR3 has 14 residues. CDR3 in DNA: TGTGCCAGCAGGGGACCTACAGGGAACTATGGCTACACCTTC. Its translation is CASRGPTGNYGYTF.

The chain employs TRBV19 and TRBJ1-1; 7 positions agree with TRBD1. The ends lost 5 bases at V and 5 bases at J; junction bases unmatched: 20. This CDR3 spans 18 amino acids. CDR1 is LNHDA, CDR2 SQIVND, per germline (reference sequence). CDR3 in amino acids: CASSPSPRGQSTGTEAFF. In DNA form, the CDR3 reads TGTGCCAGTAGTCCGTCCCCGAGGGGACAGTCAACGGGGACTGAAGCTTTCTTT.

V and J are TRBV2 and TRBJ2-6; 7 bases fit TRBD1. CDR3 length: 15 residues. The germline CDR1 and CDR2 sequences are SNHLY and FYNNEI. The V gene end was trimmed by 6 bases and the J gene end by 0 bases; junction bases not matched to a gene: 2. Written as DNA, the CDR3 is TGTGCCAGCAGCGGGGACAGCTCTGGGGCCAACGTCCTGACTTTC. Its translation: CASSGDSSGANVLTF.

The CDR3 loop is CAISESNTETQYF. The CDR3 DNA is TGTGCCATCAGTGAGAGTAACACAGAGACCCAGTACTTC. This sequence joins TRBV10-3 and TRBJ2-5; no clear D. V dropped 2 bases and J dropped 4 bases, with 8 bases sitting between them. The germline V gene encodes CDR1 ENHRY and CDR2 SYGVKD. The CDR3 has 13 residues.

This clone has just a few counts. The chain combines TRBV6-6 with TRBJ1-2, with D possibly being TRBD1 (5 bases). Germline loops: CDR1 MNHNY, CDR2 SVGAGI (reference sequence). Trimming left V 5 bases short and J 8 bases short, with 18 bases between. The CDR3 is 14 amino acids. The CDR3 nucleotides read TGTGCCAGCAGTCTCCACCACCGACAGTCGGGCTACACCTTC. The encoded protein is CASSLHHRQSGYTF.

This chain connects TRBV10-3 to TRBJ1-6; the D gene is possibly TRBD1 (5 bases). Germline CDR1 ENHRY, CDR2 SYGVKD. The ends were cut back, 7 bases at V and 10 bases at J, with 17 bases in the middle. The CDR3 is 14 residues long. The CDR3 reads CAITQGGRESPLHF. The CDR3 DNA reads TGTGCCATCACTCAGGGAGGAAGGGAGTCACCCCTCCACTTT.

The chain has TRBV10-3 and TRBJ1-1; D is ambiguous. Per germline, CDR1 ENHRY and CDR2 SYGVKD. The CDR3 length is 14 residues. V lost 5 bases to trimming and J lost 1 base, with 11 bases between them. The CDR3 sequence: CAISLEGGNTEAFF. CDR3 nucleotides: TGTGCCATCAGTCTAGAGGGTGGGAACACTGAAGCTTTCTTT.

The chain carries TRBV11-2 and TRBJ1-4; 7 nucleotides line up with TRBD1. The ends lost 1 base at V and 5 bases at J; junction bases unmatched: 4. The CDR3 contains 15 residues. Germline-derived CDR1 and CDR2 are SGHAT and FQNNGV. Written as DNA, the CDR3 is TGTGCCAGCAGCTTAGGACAGGGATCGAATGAAAAACTGTTTTTT. Translation: CASSLGQGSNEKLFF.

The rearrangement links TRBV30 to TRBJ1-4, with D tentatively TRBD1 (5 bases). V gave up 7 bases and J gave up 8 bases, with 17 bases separating them. CDR1 and CDR2 (germline): GTSNPN, SVGIG (reference sequence). This CDR3 region has 13 residues. For the CDR3, the DNA is TGTGCCTCGACAGTCAACACCCTGGAAAAACTGTTTTTT. Protein: CASTVNTLEKLFF.

The CDR3 region has the DNA TGTGCCAGCAGCCCAGGACAGACGGAACCTGGAAACACCATATATTTT. It translates to CASSPGQTEPGNTIYF. The rearrangement joins TRBV9 to TRBJ1-3; TRBD1 is a possible D gene (6 bases). V lost 4 bases, J lost 2 bases, and 16 bases lay in between. Germline values: CDR1 SGDLS, CDR2 YYNGEE. This CDR3 region has 16 residues.

On this clone itself: Relative to the germline gene, one junction end is altered; a read error may explain this. The gene calls are TRBV7-3 and TRBJ2-7, with 9 bases that match TRBD1. In germline, CDR1 is SGHTA, CDR2 FQGTGA. The CDR3 length is 13 residues. This CDR3 is CSSSKDRGYEQYF. Here the CDR3 DNA reads TGTTCCAGCAGCAAGGACAGGGGCTACGAGCAGTACTTC. The full variable domain, its missing parts supplied by reference TRBV7-3 and TRBJ2-7, is GAGVSQTPSNKVTEKGKYVELRCDPISGHTALYWYRQSLGQGPEFLIYFQGTGAADDSGLPNDRFFAVRPEGSVSTLKIQRTERGDSAVYLCSSSKDRGYEQYFGPGTRLTVT.

This clone was detected only a few times. The J gene is TRBJ1-5, the V gene TRBV21-1; the table gives TRBD1 as D, unverified against the DNA. TRBV21-1 is a pseudogene. There are 13 residues in the CDR3. DNA of the CDR3: TGTGCCAGCATCAGGAATAGCAATCAGCCCCAGCATTTT. Amino acids: CASIRNSNQPQHF.

This clone showed up just once. J is TRBJ2-6 and V is TRBV5-1, with a possible D match to TRBD1 (6 bases). The CDR3 has 16 amino acids. V was shortened by 4 bases and J by 11 bases, with 22 bases between the two germline ends. Germline V gene lookup returns CDR1 SGHRS and CDR2 YFSETQ. The CDR3 spells CASSRGGGATADVLTF. The CDR3 DNA sequence: TGCGCCAGCAGCAGGGGTGGGGGCGCAACTGCTGACGTCCTGACTTTC.

The chain recombines TRBV5-1 with TRBJ1-2; tentative D call: TRBD1 (5 bases). V was pared by 5 bases and J by 4 bases, with 18 bases between. The CDR3 is made up of 15 amino acids. Germline CDR1 and CDR2: SGHRS and YFSETQ. In DNA, the CDR3 is TGCGCCAGCAGGGGGACTGTCTCCACTGGCTATGGCTACACCTTC. Translation gives CASRGTVSTGYGYTF.

This sequence joins TRBV5-4 and TRBJ2-1; unclear D gene. The CDR3 contains 12 residues. Germline loops: CDR1 SGHNT, CDR2 YYREEE (reference sequence). V was shortened by 0 bases and J by 10 bases, with 8 bases between the two germline ends. CDR3 in amino acids: CASSLGQSEQFF. CDR3 in DNA: TGTGCCAGCAGCTTGGGGCAGTCAGAGCAGTTCTTC. Variable domain in full (rest from reference TRBV5-4 and TRBJ2-1): ETGVTQSPTHLIKTRGQQVTLRCSSQSGHNTVSWYQQALGQGPQFIFQYYREEENGRGNFPPRFSGLQFPNYSSELNVNALELDDSALYLCASSLGQSEQFFGPGTRLTVL.

This chain joins TRBV18 and TRBJ1-1; D possibly corresponds to TRBD1 (5 bases). This CDR3 comprises 14 residues. Germline assignment: CDR1 KGHSH and CDR2 LQKENI. V lost 3 bases and J 2 bases, leaving 10 bases between the germline ends. CDR3 coding DNA: TGTGCCAGCTCACCCCTGGGACTAAACACTGAAGCTTTCTTT. Its translation is CASSPLGLNTEAFF.

The chain carries TRBV25-1 and TRBJ1-2, with 7 bases fitting TRBD1. J gave up 6 bases and V 5 bases, and 9 bases lay outside the gene matches. The CDR3 consists of 14 residues. Germline values: CDR1 MGHDK, CDR2 SYGVNS. The CDR3 is CASSRGGGEDGYTF. CDR3 coding DNA: TGTGCCAGCAGTCGAGGGGGCGGCGAAGATGGCTACACCTTC.

The rearrangement links TRBV7-9 to TRBJ1-1, with 10 bases matching TRBD1. V lost 5 bases and J lost 4; bases outside the gene matches: 10. CDR1 and CDR2 from the germline V gene are SEHNR and FQNEAQ (reference sequence). CDR3 size: 16 residues. The CDR3 DNA reads TGTGCCAGCAGCCCAGGACAGGGGGGTTTTTCCACTGAAGCTTTCTTT. Translating it yields CASSPGQGGFSTEAFF.